The entry below gives a single T cell receptor beta chain sequence along with its context. The clone's antigen remains unknown. Base qualities are not recorded, but no much larger clone differs from it by a single base. This sample is drawn from a study of T cells in Graves' hyperthyroidism and ophthalmopathy (dated by TCRdb to about 2019). Broadly, across the study: Peripheral blood samples were taken at the time of initial diagnosis, prior to any treatment. Prospective prediction of ophthalmopathy was tested in an independent validation cohort consisting of fewer than 20 hyperthyroidism patients and around 16 patients who later progressed to ophthalmopathy. In addition, the study compared T-cell repertoires in thyroid tissue and in blood from six Graves' hyperthyroidism patients. After blood sampling, hyperthyroidism patients were treated with methimazole at a starting dose of 30 mg daily, and ophthalmopathy patients were treated with high-dose intravenous methylprednisolone. TCR Vbeta CDR3 sequencing of roughly 140 peripheral blood samples (43 ophthalmopathy, about 80 hyperthyroidism and around 17 progressor patients) is reported in the paper. A discovery cohort of about a hundred patients, 43 with Graves' ophthalmopathy and fewer than 65 with stable Graves' hyperthyroidism, was used to find distinguishing TCR V-J signatures. The roughly 91 discovery patients were randomly divided into training and test sets at a 7:3 ratio.

Hyperthyroidism patients were newly diagnosed, with disease duration under 2 months, and aged 18 to 65 years. Patients with uncontrolled infections, other autoimmune diseases, pregnancy or lactation were excluded. Diagnoses were based on clinical symptoms, serum thyroxine and TRAb, thyroid ultrasound and orbital computed tomography. Blood from progressor patients was collected at the time of first diagnosis with hyperthyroidism, before any ophthalmopathy symptoms had appeared. Ficoll-Paque density gradient centrifugation was used to isolate PBMCs from about 10 ml of fresh peripheral blood. Progressor patients were first diagnosed with Graves' hyperthyroidism and then developed ophthalmopathy during follow-up. Total RNA was extracted using Trizol reagent, and RNA quality was assessed on an Agilent 2100 Bioanalyzer. Amplification of TCR beta CDR3 regions was carried out from RNA transcripts. The TCR CDR3 was subjected to a first round of RT-PCR using the HTBI primer set and the Qiagen OneStep RT-PCR kit. Libraries were constructed in a second round of multiplex PCR, after which size selection and purification were carried out. Paired-end sequencing of the libraries was performed with 100 bp reads on an Illumina HiSeq2000. In the authors' own workflow: SOAPnuke was used to process the raw data, throwing out any read that contained adapters or uncalled bases, had a mean Phred below 15, or lacked an exact constant-primer or identifier match. High-quality paired reads were merged using COPE v1.2.5, and each unique nucleotide sequence was defined as a clonotype. MiTCR v1.1 was used to align the clonotypes against IMGT TRBV, TRBD and TRBJ reference segments. The analysis was restricted to V-J combinations with a frequency above 0.0001, which together covered about 99% of the repertoires. A TCS score was defined as the ratio between F50 (clonal expansion) and ExV (chaos), using BLOSUM62-based TCRdist between CDR3 peptides within each V-J. Welch's t-statistics and random forest reduced around 550 V-J features to about 12, which were used in a naive Bayes classifier (R e1071). TCRdb applied fastp at Q25 and MiXCR to the public reads, then kept only in-frame beta chains. Every distinct CDR3 protein forms one entry, paired with its most common genes and DNA. The V and J calls here are based on TCRdb, not the publication. The table for this sample lists about 130,000 distinct CDR3 sequences; 22% of them were counted only once. The ten most abundant clones make up more than 60% of the sample.

Points the paper makes about the study in general: A 13 V-J signature model separated ophthalmopathy from stable hyperthyroidism, with 87.88% sensitivity and 81.08% specificity in cross-validation and 80%/75% in testing. Most expanded thyroid clonotypes (frequency above 0.001) were also detected in blood, a finding suggesting that blood repertoires may reflect thyroid immune responses. Sample size was not statistically predetermined, and investigators were not blinded to group allocation. In validation, the model predicted progression to ophthalmopathy with around 71% sensitivity and roughly 72% specificity, a median of approximately 6.7 months before onset.

This clonotype was obtained from a woman in her 50s with Graves' hyperthyroidism that later progressed to Graves' ophthalmopathy. The sample taken for sequencing was blood.

The DNA sequence reads TGTGCCAGCCTCTTAGACAGGGGAGAGACCCAGTACTTC. Translated, it reads CASLLDRGETQYF. Recombination joined TRBV6-1 with TRBJ2-5; 8 central nucleotides agree with TRBD1. The germline V and J ends show losses of 8 bases and 4 bases respectively, and no gene match explains 6 bases of the junction. From the germline V gene, CDR1 is MNHNS and CDR2 is SASEGT. Measured from the cysteine to the phenylalanine, the CDR3 is 13 residues long. The sequence is cut down to CDR3 DNA, 39 bases in frame from base 1.